A selection of T cell receptor beta chains follows, all from one sample in a study of T cells in Graves' hyperthyroidism and ophthalmopathy. TCRdb re-analysed the multiplex PCR reads in MiXCR, keeping a single row per CDR3 protein. The sample contains under 750,000 distinct CDR3 sequences, around 20% of which appear only once. The material sequenced was blood. All receptors derive from a woman aged 45-65 years with Graves' hyperthyroidism that later progressed to Graves' ophthalmopathy. Each CDR3 is given with its conserved first and last residue. D genes are given only for firm matches. Some rows have no size entry. The others give once, few or many, or a class for an expanded clone.

cdr3_length d_call j_call v_call clone_size cdr3_aa cdr3_nt
15 TRBD1 TRBJ2-7 TRBV19 few CASSPGTGVIYEQYF TGTGCCAGTAGTCCCGGGACAGGGGTTATCTACGAGCAGTACTTC
15 - TRBJ1-1 TRBV5-6 many CASSREVQGITEAFF TGTGCCAGCAGCAGGGAGGTCCAGGGGATCACTGAAGCTTTCTTT
12 - TRBJ2-7 TRBV19 - CASRGQFDEQYF TGTGCCAGTAGAGGACAGTTCGACGAGCAGTACTTC
15 TRBD1 TRBJ1-5 TRBV6-1 few CASKRGQGGNQPQHF TGTGCCAGCAAAAGGGGACAGGGCGGTAATCAGCCCCAGCATTTT
14 - TRBJ2-2 TRBV2 - CASWGGVRTGELFF TGTGCCAGCTGGGGGGGCGTCCGCACCGGGGAGCTGTTTTTT
14 - TRBJ2-4 TRBV6-2/TRBV6-3 - CASSFSGEKNIQYF TGTGCCAGCAGCTTTTCGGGGGAAAAAAACATTCAGTACTTC
15 TRBD1 TRBJ2-1 TRBV7-2 few CASKTQGGDYNEQFF TGTGCCAGCAAAACACAGGGGGGAGACTACAATGAGCAGTTCTTC
14 - TRBJ2-3 TRBV6-1 many CASRSQGYTDTQYF TGTGCCAGCAGATCTCAAGGGTACACAGATACGCAGTATTTT
14 TRBD2 TRBJ2-1 TRBV4-1 - CASSQGLAGGLWFF TGCGCCAGCAGCCAGGGACTAGCGGGGGGGCTCTGGTTCTTC
14 - TRBJ2-3 TRBV9 few CASSSGTRTDTQYF TGTGCCAGCAGCTCCGGGACTCGCACAGATACGCAGTATTTT
16 TRBD1 TRBJ2-1 TRBV4-1 - CASSQVPGTGMDEQFF TGCGCCAGCAGCCAAGTCCCCGGGACAGGGATGGATGAGCAGTTCTTC
14 - TRBJ1-2 TRBV7-9 - CASSLIVAWRGYTF TGTGCCAGCAGCTTAATTGTGGCATGGCGGGGCTACACCTTC
15 TRBD1 TRBJ2-5 TRBV7-2 - CASSSRTGWGETQYF TGTGCCAGCAGCTCGAGGACAGGATGGGGGGAGACCCAGTACTTC
16 - TRBJ1-4 TRBV5-1 - CASSQRRGTTNEKLFF TGCGCCAGCAGCCAGAGGAGGGGAACGACTAATGAAAAACTGTTTTTT
14 TRBD1 TRBJ1-1 TRBV15 few CATSTQGTNTEAFF TGTGCCACCAGCACACAGGGGACAAACACTGAAGCTTTCTTT
18 - TRBJ1-2 TRBV15 - CATSREPRWGARSYGYTF TGTGCCACCAGCAGAGAACCTCGGTGGGGGGCCAGGTCATATGGCTACACCTTC
15 - TRBJ1-4 TRBV20-1 - CSALRPIATNEKLFF TGCAGTGCTCTTAGACCGATCGCAACTAATGAAAAACTGTTTTTT
17 - TRBJ2-6 TRBV30 - CAWNLGFGATGANVLTF TGTGCCTGGAATCTGGGGTTCGGGGCTACGGGGGCCAACGTCCTGACTTTC